A selection of T cell receptor beta chains follows, all from one sample in a study of shared clonotypes between healthy human individuals. Assay: immunoSEQ multiplex PCR; the TCRdb copy retains only in-frame clones and omits some. The table lists around 500,000 clones, 65% to 85% of them singletons. Source material: PBMCs. These receptors came from a woman aged 40 to 49 in good health. Some clones in this sample may be carry-over from other donors' samples. Both conserved end residues are part of each CDR3. A D gene is named only where the DNA matches it firmly.

v_call	cdr3_length	d_call	cdr3_aa
TRBV11-2	15	TRBD2	CASSLTSGRGNEQFF
TRBV6-5	14	NA	CASRGAGDLDGYTF
TRBV6-1	14	NA	CASSEFGGPTEQFF
TRBV4-3	12	NA	CASSQDRQVPFF
TRBV28	16	TRBD2	CASSLELAGGADTQYF
TRBV29-1	14	TRBD1	CSVPDRGPDTEAFF
TRBV29-1	11	NA	CSVDTDYGYTF
TRBV5-5	13	NA	CASSLKGYETQYF
TRBV30	13	NA	CAWSPMGDQPQHF
TRBV5-1	16	NA	CASSYPGHEGTGELFF
TRBV19	17	NA	CASSVSPQGPSVNEQFF
TRBV28	13	NA	CASSQTENYGYTF
TRBV28	12	NA	CASSLSGYGYTF
TRBV4-2	15	TRBD2	CASSQESGRDYEQYF
TRBV4-1	13	NA	CASSQDIGNTIYF
TRBV9	16	TRBD1	CASSEWDRAGTDTQYF
TRBV5-1	14	NA	CASSLSGGTYEQYF
TRBV4-3	16	TRBD1	CASSQETGLYTGELFF
TRBV2	18	TRBD2	CASNGPPTSGRQTDTQYF
TRBV6-6	16	TRBD1	CASSRQGLGGGQPQHF
TRBV30	15	NA	CAWKPGHRDYNEQFF
TRBV5-6	14	TRBD1	CASRTRDRGNTIYF
TRBV7-3	14	NA	CASSLGHNTGELFF
TRBV6-5	14	NA	CASSPSSVNYGYTF